One and the same sample provided the 9 T cell receptor beta chains below, sequenced in a study of cytomegalovirus exposure and HLA in healthy donors (TCRdb year 2017). The protocol used for the library was the immunoSEQ multiplex PCR assay. A mixture of 60 forward primers for TCR Vbeta segments and 13 reverse primers for TCR Jbeta segments was used in the multiplex PCR. Drawn from immuneACCESS, this table holds only the in-frame rearrangements with V and J called that TCRdb kept. Clones are partly lost; checked studies trace under half to an unresolved V gene and leave the rest unexplained. This sample's records show 150,000 or so clones. 1% to 1.5% of the sample lies in the top ten. Sequenced sample: PBMCs. Receptor source: a woman in her fifties or sixties in good health and CMV-seronegative.

J is TRBJ2-5 and V is TRBV7-9, with D tentatively TRBD1 (6 bases). This CDR3 has 15 residues. Germline CDR1 reads SEHNR; CDR2 reads FQNEAQ (reference sequence). V was clipped by 3 bases and J by 10 bases, with 21 bases between them. This CDR3 is CASSLVAGANRDQYF. The CDR3 nucleotides are TGTGCCAGCAGCTTGGTTGCAGGGGCGAATCGGGACCAGTACTTC.

The chain couples TRBV6-1 to TRBJ1-4; 8 bases are a match to TRBD1. The CDR3 runs 15 residues. Looked up from germline, CDR1 is MNHNS and CDR2 is SASEGT. With 8 bases clipped from V and 11 bases from J, the junction kept 16 bases outside the gene matches. In DNA, the CDR3 is TGTGCCAGCGGGTTTCCCGGGACAGGAAATTTGAAACTGTTTTTT. This encodes CASGFPGTGNLKLFF.

V gene TRBV10-3 combines with J gene TRBJ2-1; perhaps TRBD1 as D (6 bases). The CDR3 covers 14 residues. CDR1 and CDR2 (germline): ENHRY, SYGVKD. V lost 2 bases to trimming and J lost 5 bases, with 10 bases between them. The CDR3 region is CAISEPKGDNEQFF. Here the CDR3 DNA reads TGTGCCATCAGTGAGCCGAAGGGGGACAATGAGCAGTTCTTC.

The rearrangement links TRBV2 to TRBJ2-2; D is uncertain. The V gene lost 6 bases and the J gene lost 8 bases, with 13 bases spanning the gap. This CDR3 is built from 13 residues. The germline gives CDR1 SNHLY, CDR2 FYNNEI. CDR3 sequence reads: CASSATPRGELFF. The CDR3 nucleotides read TGTGCCAGCAGCGCTACCCCGAGGGGGGAGCTGTTTTTT.

This chain's CDR3 is CASSDDDDRGFF. The CDR3 DNA is TGTGCCAGCAGTGATGACGACGATAGGGGGTTCTTC. This chain joins TRBV2 and TRBJ2-1; possible D gene TRBD1, 5 bases. Germline CDR1 and CDR2: SNHLY and FYNNEI. The CDR3 sequence is 12 residues long. Trimming took 3 bases from V and 15 from J, leaving 15 bases between them.

J is TRBJ2-1 and V is TRBV5-1; D might be TRBD2 (6 bases). The V end was cut by 8 bases, the J end by 0 bases, with 18 bases between. Looked up from germline, CDR1 is SGHRS and CDR2 is YFSETQ. The CDR3 extends over 16 amino acids. The CDR3 DNA follows: TGCGCCAGTTTCATTTCGGTCGGGAGCTCCTACAATGAGCAGTTCTTC. Encoded protein: CASFISVGSSYNEQFF.

This chain connects TRBV5-8 to TRBJ2-7, with a possible D match to TRBD2 (5 bases). The V end was cut by 2 bases, the J end by 6 bases, with 15 bases between. The CDR3 extends over 14 amino acids. CDR1 and CDR2 (germline): SGHTS, YDEGEE. DNA of the CDR3: TGTGCCAGCAGCTTTGGCCCGGGAACCGGCGAGCAGTACTTC. Its protein is CASSFGPGTGEQYF. The entire variable domain, with the rest obtained from reference TRBV5-8 and TRBJ2-7, is as follows: EAGVTQSPTHLIKTRGQQATLRCSPISGHTSVYWYQQALGLGLQFLLWYDEGEERNRGNFPPRFSGRQFPNYSSELNVNALELEDSALYLCASSFGPGTGEQYFGPGTRLTVT.

The chain is built from TRBV6-5 and TRBJ1-1; TRBD1 is a possible D gene (5 bases). Germline assignment: CDR1 MNHEY and CDR2 SVGAGI. CDR3 length equals 16 residues. Trimming pared 2 bases from V and 1 base from J, leaving 14 bases between. The CDR3 DNA follows: TGTGCCAGCAGTTACGAAATCCTTAGGGGGAACACTGAAGCTTTCTTT. It encodes CASSYEILRGNTEAFF.

The chain couples TRBV30 to TRBJ1-4; maybe TRBD1 (6 bases). CDR1 and CDR2 (germline): GTSNPN, SVGIG (reference sequence). Trimming left V 5 bases short and J 7 bases short, with 14 bases between. The CDR3 contains 13 residues. The CDR3: CAWGQLDGEKLFF. CDR3 DNA sequence: TGTGCCTGGGGACAGTTGGATGGTGAAAAACTGTTTTTT.